This TCR beta chain was captured by sequencing in a study of spatial heterogeneity in lung cancer (dated by TCRdb to about 2019). Study-wide context: Beta-chain transcripts were consistently detected in greater numbers than alpha-chain transcripts, which likely reflects a higher abundance of beta-chain transcripts. A strong correlation was found between TCR transcript counts in tumor regions and a T cell transcriptional module score from matched bulk RNA-seq. In the raw uncorrected reads, each unique combination of TCR and UMI appeared more than ten times on average. The study quantitatively compared TCR alpha and beta repertoires across multiple tumor regions, matched nontumor lung and blood in non-small cell lung cancer. TCR repertoire features were related to nonsynonymous mutation counts determined by whole-exome sequencing of tumor tissue. Both alpha and beta chains were TCR-sequenced in samples taken at surgery, namely 220 tumor regions, around 61 matched nontumor lung samples and approximately 51 PBMC samples.

Study-wide findings and limitations: TCR-seq coverage of tumor T cells was estimated at only 7% to 8% for alpha chains and less than 15% for beta chains. The number of expanded intratumoral alpha and beta TCRs correlated with the tumor nonsynonymous mutation count. Confirming at a functional level the hypothesis that regional TCRs recognize regional mutations was considered to require additional single-cell paired TCR alpha and beta sequencing. The count of ubiquitous expanded TCRs correlated with the count of ubiquitous nonsynonymous mutations, and the count of regional expanded TCRs correlated with the count of regional nonsynonymous mutations.

From the cysteine through the phenylalanine, the CDR3 covers 15 amino acids. Here the CDR3 DNA is all that survives: 45 bases in frame from base 1. CDR1 and CDR2 are drawn from the germline V gene: SGHRS, YFSETQ. V ends up 2 bases short and J 2 bases short, with an unmatched junction base count of 5. In this sample, this clonotype turned up many times. The specificity of this receptor is unknown. Per-base quality was not reported, and no clone a single base away is much larger than it. The library relied on 5' RACE. Sequencing used a NextSeq 500. The TCR library protocol attached a unique molecular identifier to each TCR cDNA molecule to allow correction of PCR and sequencing errors. In the original analysis: TCR identification, UMI-based error correction and CDR3 extraction were performed with Decombinator tools. TCRs above a frequency of 2 per 1,000, corresponding to the top 1% of the tumor frequency distribution, were defined as expanded. Expanded tumor TCRs were classed as regional if statistically deemed absent (corrected P<0.05) from at least one tumor region, otherwise ubiquitous. Renyi diversity was computed with the R vegan package after each repertoire had been subsampled 100 times to 5,000 TCRs. CDR3 similarity networks were constructed using string-kernel similarity of amino acid triplets, with links drawn between CDR3s whose pairwise similarity was above 0.82. TCRdb's own reprocessing of the public reads used fastp at Q25 and MiXCR and kept productive beta chains. Duplicate CDR3 protein sequences are folded into a single record with the most common DNA and genes. The authors' filters were not applied to this entry. Here the sample has fewer than 20,000 distinct CDR3 sequences; roughly 5.8% occur a single time. The top ten clonotypes cover approximately 10% of the sample.

Reading the label with the study, this specimen's time point is: sample taken at primary tumor resection. The donors were around 69 patients from the lung TRACERx cohort who had early-stage, untreated non-small cell lung cancer. Without any cell sorting, TCR sequencing was performed on whole RNA extracted either from tumor and nontumor lung tissue or from cryopreserved PBMC samples. Only patients with enough RNA available from two or more tumor regions were chosen for TCR sequencing. Before being selected, tumor and adjacent nontumor lung specimens were reviewed by a lung pathologist. Sequenced here: lung tumor tissue, sampled at surgery. This clonotype was sampled from a female donor with early-stage non-small cell lung cancer. The V and J segments used are TRBV5-1 and TRBJ2-7, and TRBD1 aligns with 9 junction nucleotides. CDR3 loop: CASSFGDRAAYEQYF. The DNA reads TGCGCCAGCAGCTTTGGGGACAGGGCAGCCTACGAGCAGTACTTC.